This T cell receptor (beta chain) was obtained from a study of CD4 T cells in relation to SARS-CoV-2 and coronaviruses. Overall study context: TCR beta CDR3s were sequenced after roughly eleven-day antigen culture of PBMCs.

Unexposed donor CD4+ T cells date from about 2010-2019, before the COVID-19 pandemic. The cells were cultured for 9 to 11 days before CD4+ T cells were isolated. Germline values: CDR1 GTSNPN, CDR2 SVGIG (reference sequence). This CDR3 has 14 amino acids. Trimming took off 0 bases at V and 2 bases at J, with 11 bases between the two ends. For this clone: Its cognate antigen is unknown.

Generated by immunoSEQ multiplex PCR, the TCRdb table keeps only in-frame clones and is missing some. Of around 23,000 clones in the sample, around four fifths were seen once. The V call is TRBV30, the J call TRBJ2-7; D tentatively fits TRBD1 or TRBD2 (5 bases each). The sequenced material came from CD4+ T cells from PBMCs, cultured in vitro. The sequence was obtained from a human donor in good health. The CDR3 nucleotides read TGTGCCTGGAGTGTACAAGAGGGGCCCTACGAGCAGTACTTC. Translating it yields CAWSVQEGPYEQYF.